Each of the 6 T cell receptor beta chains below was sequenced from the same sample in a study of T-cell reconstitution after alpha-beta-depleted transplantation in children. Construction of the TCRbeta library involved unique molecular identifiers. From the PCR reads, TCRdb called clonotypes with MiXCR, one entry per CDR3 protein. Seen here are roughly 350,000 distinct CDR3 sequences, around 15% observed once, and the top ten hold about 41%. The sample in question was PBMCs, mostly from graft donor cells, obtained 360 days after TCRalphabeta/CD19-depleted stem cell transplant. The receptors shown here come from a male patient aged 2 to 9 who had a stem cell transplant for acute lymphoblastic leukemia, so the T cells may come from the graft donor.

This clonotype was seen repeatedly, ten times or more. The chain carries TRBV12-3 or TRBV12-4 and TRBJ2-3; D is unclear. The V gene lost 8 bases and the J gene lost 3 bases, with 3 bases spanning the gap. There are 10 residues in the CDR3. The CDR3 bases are TGTGCCAGCGCGACAGATACGCAGTATTTT. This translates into CASATDTQYF.

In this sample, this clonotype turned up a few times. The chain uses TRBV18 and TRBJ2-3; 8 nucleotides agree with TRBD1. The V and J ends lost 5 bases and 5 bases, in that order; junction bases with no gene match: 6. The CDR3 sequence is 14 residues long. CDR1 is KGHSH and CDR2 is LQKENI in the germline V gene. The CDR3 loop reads CASSSGQGGDTQYF. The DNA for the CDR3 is TGTGCCAGCTCATCAGGACAGGGTGGAGATACGCAGTATTTT.

The CDR3 loop is CATQREWGEETQYF. CDR3 in DNA: TGTGCCACCCAGCGGGAGTGGGGGGAAGAGACCCAGTACTTC. The chain couples TRBV7-2 to TRBJ2-5, with 8 bases matching TRBD2. The CDR3 has 14 amino acids. The germline CDR1 and CDR2 sequences are SGHTA and FQGNSA. J gave up 3 bases and V 10 bases, and 10 bases lay outside the gene matches. The whole variable domain, remainder taken from reference TRBV7-2 and TRBJ2-5, is GAGVSQSPSNKVTEKGKDVELRCDPISGHTALYWYRQSLGQGLEFLIYFQGNSAPDKSGLPSDRFSAERTGGSVSTLTIQRTQQEDSAVYLCATQREWGEETQYFGPGTRLLVL.

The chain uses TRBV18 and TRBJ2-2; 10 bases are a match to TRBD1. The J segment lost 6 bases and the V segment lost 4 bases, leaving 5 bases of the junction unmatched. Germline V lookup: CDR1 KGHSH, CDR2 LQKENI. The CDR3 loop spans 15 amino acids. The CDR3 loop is CASSHDRGRAGELFF. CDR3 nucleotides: TGTGCCAGCTCACATGACAGGGGGCGCGCCGGGGAGCTGTTTTTT. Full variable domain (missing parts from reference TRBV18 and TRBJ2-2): NAGVMQNPRHLVRRRGQEARLRCSPMKGHSHVYWYRQLPEEGLKFMVYLQKENIIDESGMPKERFSAEFPKEGPSILRIQQVVRGDSAAYFCASSHDRGRAGELFFGEGSRLTVL.

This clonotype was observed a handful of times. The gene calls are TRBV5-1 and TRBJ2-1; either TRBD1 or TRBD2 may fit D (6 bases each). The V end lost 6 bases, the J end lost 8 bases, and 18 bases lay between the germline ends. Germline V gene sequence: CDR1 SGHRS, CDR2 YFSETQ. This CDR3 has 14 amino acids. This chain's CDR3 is CASTRRGVADEQFF. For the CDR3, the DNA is TGCGCCAGCACCCGAAGGGGGGTAGCTGATGAGCAGTTCTTC.

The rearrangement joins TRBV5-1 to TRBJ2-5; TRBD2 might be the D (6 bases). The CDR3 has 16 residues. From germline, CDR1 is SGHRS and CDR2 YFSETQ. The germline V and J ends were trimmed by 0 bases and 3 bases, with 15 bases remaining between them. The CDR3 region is CASSLARGGQKETQYF. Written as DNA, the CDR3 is TGCGCCAGCAGCTTGGCCCGTGGAGGGCAGAAAGAGACCCAGTACTTC.